The present T cell receptor beta chain was sequenced within a study of CD8 T cells in Susac syndrome. The authors sequenced TCR beta from blood CD8+ and CD4+ T cells. CDR1 is KGHDR, CDR2 SFDVKD, per germline. The CDR3 covers 15 residues. Trimming removed 3 bases from V and 8 bases from J, with 16 bases in between. Random-hexamer reverse transcription was applied to roughly 0.45 to 1 ug RNA. Amplification of TCR beta CDR3 across 54 Vbeta and 13 Jbeta was performed with immunoSEQ multiplex PCR. MiXCR, run by TCRdb on the immunoSEQ multiplex PCR reads, gives a single entry per CDR3 protein. The sample yields roughly 250,000 distinct CDR3 sequences, 90% to 97% seen once.

The chain combines TRBV24-1 with TRBJ2-1; D may be TRBD1 (6 bases). This sequence was found in a human donor with Susac syndrome. The specimen was CD4+ T cells from PBMCs. CDR3 in DNA: TGTGCCACCAGTGATCTCGGGACAATGGGGGATGAGCAGTTCTTC. This gives the protein CATSDLGTMGDEQFF.